This TCR beta chain comes out of a study of OX40 agonist ivuxolimab in advanced cancers. Study overall: In this trial design, patients received ivuxolimab intravenously at 0.01 to 10 mg/kg every 2 weeks.

As concerns this clone: Its antigen is not identified.

Deletions cut 4 bases from V and 1 base from J, with 9 bases between. The length of the CDR3 is 15 residues. Germline V gene sequence: CDR1 SGHRS, CDR2 YFSETQ. Whole-study findings and limits: Clones of CD4+ and CD8+ blood T cells grew by week 6 at doses of 0.1 to 3.0 mg/kg.

Method: immunoSEQ multiplex PCR; TCRdb's copy keeps in-frame clones and lacks some. Of 43,000 or so clones listed, about 88% are singletons. This TCR came from an adult with an advanced solid tumor such as melanoma, head and neck, liver or kidney cancer. This chain connects TRBV5-1 to TRBJ1-6; tentative D call: TRBD1 (6 bases). Sequencing was performed on CD4+ or CD8+ T cells sorted from blood, taken in a trial of the OX40 agonist ivuxolimab. CDR3 DNA: TGCGCCAGCAGCCACGGACAGTCCTATAATTCACCCCTCCACTTT. It yields the protein CASSHGQSYNSPLHF.